Each of the 25 T cell receptor beta chains below was sequenced from the same sample in a study of CD8 T cells in ankylosing spondylitis (dated by TCRdb to about 2017). Libraries came from 5' RACE. Sequencing instrument: Illumina HiSeq 2500. Using fastp trimming at Q25 and MiXCR clonotype assembly, TCRdb reanalyzed the public sequencing data and kept in-frame beta chains. Identical CDR3 proteins give one entry, which carries the most common genes and DNA. Across this sample there are some 46,000 distinct CDR3 sequences, with approximately 9.9% seen only once. The top ten clonotypes cover just over 1.4% of the sample. Material for sequencing was blood, either unsorted or a sorted T cell fraction (not recorded which). The receptors shown here come from a male donor with ankylosing spondylitis or in good health (not recorded which).

In nucleotides, the CDR3 is TGTGCCACCACCGCGGGGGACCACGGGGGTAGCACCTTC. It specifies CATTAGDHGGSTF. The gene calls are TRBV10-3 and TRBJ1-2; TRBD1 might be the D (5 bases). The germline V gene encodes CDR1 ENHRY and CDR2 SYGVKD. Trimming took 10 bases from V and 13 from J, leaving 25 bases between them. The CDR3 totals 13 residues.

This chain connects TRBV2 to TRBJ2-2; D is ambiguous. V was trimmed by 4 bases and J by 2 bases, leaving 14 bases between them. CDR1 and CDR2 from the germline V gene are SNHLY and FYNNEI. The CDR3 runs to 16 residues. DNA of the CDR3: TGTGCCAGCAGTGTTTCGCCGGGCCGAAACACCGGGGAGCTGTTTTTT. Protein: CASSVSPGRNTGELFF.

This clonotype was recorded at least ten times. The V call is TRBV10-3, the J call TRBJ2-1; 7 bases match TRBD1. CDR1 and CDR2 (germline): ENHRY, SYGVKD. The CDR3 loop spans 15 amino acids. V shed 6 bases, J shed 4 bases, and the junction held 9 bases outside the gene matches. CDR3 loop: CAIRTGTDLYNEQFF. The CDR3 DNA reads as TGTGCCATCAGGACCGGGACAGACCTTTACAATGAGCAGTTCTTC.

The J gene is TRBJ2-7, the V gene TRBV7-2; D gene ambiguous. This CDR3 has 14 residues. CDR1 and CDR2 (germline): SGHTA, FQGNSA. V lost 9 bases and J lost 6, with 21 bases in between. The CDR3, as DNA: TGTGCCAGAAGCCAAGACTGGGGTCCTCGCGAGCAGTACTTC. Encoded protein: CARSQDWGPREQYF. The variable domain in full, completed from reference TRBV7-2 and TRBJ2-7, reads GAGVSQSPSNKVTEKGKDVELRCDPISGHTALYWYRQSLGQGLEFLIYFQGNSAPDKSGLPSDRFSAERTGGSVSTLTIQRTQQEDSAVYLCARSQDWGPREQYFGPGTRLTVT.

This clonotype occurred many times. The chain recombines TRBV18 with TRBJ1-2; TRBD1 might be the D (5 bases). The V and J ends lost 5 bases and 4 bases respectively, with 17 bases between them. Germline values: CDR1 KGHSH, CDR2 LQKENI. The length of the CDR3 is 15 residues. The CDR3 coding sequence is TGTGCCAGCTCAATTACGCCGGGGGGAATCTATGGCTACACCTTC. Protein sequence: CASSITPGGIYGYTF.

This clonotype has at least ten counts. V gene TRBV29-1 combines with J gene TRBJ2-5; D is perhaps TRBD2 (7 bases). Between the trimmed V and J ends, which lost 3 bases and 4 bases, there was a span of 15 bases. There are 14 residues in the CDR3. The germline V gene encodes CDR1 SQVTM and CDR2 ANQGSEA. CDR3 loop: CSVDRGGAGETQYF. CDR3 coding DNA: TGCAGCGTTGATCGTGGGGGGGCCGGAGAGACCCAGTACTTC.

This clonotype was observed many times. This chain uses TRBV12-3 or TRBV12-4 with TRBJ1-2, with D unresolved. This CDR3 spans 12 amino acids. Between the trimmed V and J ends, which lost 5 bases and 4 bases, there was a span of 8 bases. CDR3 DNA: TGTGCCAGCAGTGGAGGAATCTATGGCTACACCTTC. Its translation is CASSGGIYGYTF.

In its sample, this clonotype was seen a few times. The J gene is TRBJ1-6, the V gene TRBV18, with unresolved D. V was cut by 0 bases and J by 9 bases, with 12 bases left in between. CDR1 and CDR2 (germline): KGHSH, LQKENI. This CDR3 has 15 amino acids. This chain's CDR3 is CASSPPFIPVSPLHF. The CDR3 coding sequence is TGTGCCAGCTCACCACCTTTTATCCCCGTTTCACCCCTCCACTTT.

Ten or more counts support this clonotype. The chain joins TRBV5-6 to TRBJ1-1; D uncertain. The CDR3 extends over 12 amino acids. CDR1 is SGHDT, CDR2 YYEEEE, per germline. Trimming removed 0 bases from V and 5 bases from J, with 5 bases in between. Here the CDR3 DNA reads TGTGCCAGCAGCTTGGGGAGAACTGAAGCTTTCTTT. Protein: CASSLGRTEAFF. Together with reference TRBV5-6 and TRBJ1-1, the CDR3 gives the full variable domain: DAGVTQSPTHLIKTRGQQVTLRCSPKSGHDTVSWYQQALGQGPQFIFQYYEEEERQRGNFPDRFSGHQFPNYSSELNVNALLLGDSALYLCASSLGRTEAFFGQGTRLTVV.

In its sample, this clonotype was seen many times. The V gene is TRBV28, the J gene TRBJ1-5; no definite D call. Germline V CDR1 and CDR2: MDHEN, SYDVKM. Trimming stripped 6 bases from V and 5 bases from J, with 14 bases between. The CDR3 is 14 residues long. The CDR3, as DNA: TGTGCCAGCAGCAGGAACATTAATTATCAGCCCCAGCATTTT. This sequence encodes CASSRNINYQPQHF.

This clonotype was seen at least ten times. The chain uses TRBV5-1 and TRBJ2-2; tentatively, D is TRBD1 or TRBD2 (6 bases each). In germline, CDR1 is SGHRS, CDR2 YFSETQ. The CDR3 loop spans 16 amino acids. The germline V and J ends were trimmed by 1 base and 2 bases, with 12 bases remaining between them. The CDR3 reads CASSLFGGVNTGELFF. CDR3 sequence (DNA): TGCGCCAGCAGCTTGTTCGGGGGCGTTAACACCGGGGAGCTGTTTTTT.

This clonotype was recorded at least ten times. V usage is TRBV5-1 and J usage is TRBJ1-1, with a tentative D call TRBD1 (6 bases). Germline CDR1 is SGHRS and CDR2 is YFSETQ. The CDR3 runs to 15 residues. V lost 0 bases, J lost 2 bases, and 11 bases lay in between. Written as DNA, the CDR3 is TGCGCCAGCAGCTTGGCCCTAGGGGGAAACACTGAAGCTTTCTTT. Translating gives CASSLALGGNTEAFF.

This clonotype occurred a few times. J is TRBJ1-2 and V is TRBV6-5; tentative D call: TRBD1 (5 bases). Trimming cost V 0 bases and J 8 bases, with 13 bases left between them. The germline gives CDR1 MNHEY, CDR2 SVGAGI. The CDR3 loop spans 14 amino acids. The CDR3 DNA sequence: TGTGCCAGCAGTTACTCTTGGGGCGCGGGGGGCTACACCTTC. Its translation is CASSYSWGAGGYTF.

The chain links TRBV5-1 to TRBJ1-1, with TRBD1 matching over 10 bases. From germline, CDR1 is SGHRS and CDR2 YFSETQ. V gave up 2 bases and J gave up 4 bases; unmatched junction bases: 2. This CDR3 region has 14 residues. The CDR3 nucleotides are TGCGCCAGCAGCTTCGGGGACAGGGGCACTGAAGCTTTCTTT. It specifies CASSFGDRGTEAFF.

The table lists this clonotype with many counts. The chain links TRBV19 to TRBJ1-5; D not certain. Per germline, CDR1 LNHDA and CDR2 SQIVND (reference sequence). Trimming shortened V by 1 base and J by 7 bases, and 8 bases separated the two germline ends. The CDR3 spans 13 residues. CDR3: CASSIGELQPQHF. The CDR3 bases are TGTGCCAGTAGTATAGGGGAGCTACAGCCCCAGCATTTT.

The table lists this clonotype with many counts. The chain combines TRBV24-1 with TRBJ2-5; TRBD1 agrees at 7 bases. The CDR3 totals 17 residues. CDR1 KGHDR and CDR2 SFDVKD come from the germline V gene. Losses at the gene ends were 3 bases for V and 2 bases for J; bases not matched to a gene: 11. The CDR3 coding sequence is TGTGCCACCAGTGATCCCCGACAGGGTTCTGTTCAAGAGACCCAGTACTTC. Protein product: CATSDPRQGSVQETQYF.

This clonotype was seen repeatedly, ten times or more. This sequence joins TRBV6-2 or TRBV6-3 and TRBJ1-2, with D possibly TRBD1 on 5 matching bases. CDR1 and CDR2 from the germline V gene are MNHEY and SVGEGT. This CDR3 has 12 residues. V dropped 5 bases and J dropped 5 bases, with 9 bases sitting between them. The CDR3 bases are TGTGCCAGCAGTCCTACAGGTTATGGCTACACCTTC. Encoded protein: CASSPTGYGYTF.

This clonotype was observed many times. J is TRBJ2-5 and V is TRBV6-5; perhaps D is TRBD1 or TRBD2 (5 bases each). The CDR3 extends over 14 amino acids. The V end was cut by 2 bases, the J end by 5 bases, with 12 bases between. Looked up from germline, CDR1 is MNHEY and CDR2 is SVGAGI. The CDR3 protein is CASSYVGGSETQYF. The CDR3 region has the DNA TGTGCCAGCAGTTACGTTGGGGGAAGCGAGACCCAGTACTTC.

This clonotype was seen many times. V is TRBV29-1 and J is TRBJ2-1, with TRBD1 identical over 8 bases. With 2 bases clipped from V and 6 bases from J, the junction kept 9 bases outside the gene matches. CDR1 and CDR2 (germline): SQVTM, ANQGSEA. This CDR3 is 15 amino acids long. The DNA for the CDR3 is TGCAGCGTTGAACCAGTGGGACAGGCTTCCAATGAGCAGTTCTTC. It yields the protein CSVEPVGQASNEQFF.

This clonotype came up a few times. The chain uses TRBV6-1 and TRBJ2-1, with TRBD1 matching over 7 bases. The CDR3 has 15 amino acids. J was trimmed by 5 bases and V by 5 bases; bases with no gene match: 9. The V gene's germline CDR1 is MNHNS and CDR2 SASEGT. The CDR3 DNA reads TGTGCCAGCAGTACCGGGACAGCCCCTGACAATGAGCAGTTCTTC. This codes for CASSTGTAPDNEQFF.

This clonotype appeared many times. The V call is TRBV7-8, the J call TRBJ2-3; the match to TRBD1 covers 9 bases. V lost 5 bases to trimming and J lost 4 bases; unmatched junction nucleotides: 10. Germline V lookup: CDR1 SGHVS, CDR2 FQNEAQ. The CDR3 extends over 16 amino acids. Written as DNA, the CDR3 is TGTGCCAGCAGCCTAAGGGGGGACAGGGCTTCAGATACGCAGTATTTT. Protein: CASSLRGDRASDTQYF.

This clonotype was seen many times. The rearrangement links TRBV11-3 to TRBJ2-3; D is ambiguous. CDR1 and CDR2 from the germline V gene are SGHNT and YENEEA. The CDR3 spans 13 residues. Trimming left V 2 bases short and J 6 bases short, with 9 bases between. CDR3 DNA: TGTGCCAGCAGCTTACAGGACCGTGATACGCAGTATTTT. Residues: CASSLQDRDTQYF.

This clonotype was detected many times. Here the CDR3 reads CATSRDRTAMNTEAFF. The CDR3 DNA sequence: TGTGCCACCAGCAGAGACAGGACAGCCATGAACACTGAAGCTTTCTTT. This rearrangement joins TRBV15 to TRBJ1-1; the D gene is possibly TRBD1 (6 bases). The germline V gene has CDR1 LNHNV and CDR2 YYDKDF (reference sequence). The CDR3 has 16 amino acids. V was shortened by 0 bases and J by 0 bases, with 11 bases between the two germline ends.

This clonotype was seen at least ten times. This chain uses TRBV20-1 with TRBJ1-1; D remains unclear. The CDR3 is made up of 12 amino acids. CDR1 is DFQATT and CDR2 is SNEGSKA in the germline V gene (reference sequence). V lost 7 bases to trimming and J lost 1 base, with 10 bases between them. CDR3 residues: CSVIGRNTEAFF. The DNA for the CDR3 is TGCAGTGTCATCGGGCGGAACACTGAAGCTTTCTTT.

This clonotype was seen only a few times. The rearrangement joins TRBV7-2 to TRBJ2-3, with D hard to call. Germline CDR1 is SGHTA and CDR2 is FQGNSA. This CDR3 comprises 13 residues. Trimming removed 7 bases from V and 2 bases from J, with 10 bases in between. The CDR3 sequence is CASNPRVTDTQYF. CDR3 coding DNA: TGTGCCAGCAATCCACGCGTCACAGATACGCAGTATTTT.